These 8 T cell receptor beta chains originate from one sample sequenced in a study of Ad26.COV2.S vaccination and SARS-CoV-2 variants. Treatment in this sample: around 19 received Ad26.COV2.S at low or high dose, single or two shots; roughly five received placebo; per-sample allocation not given. Samples came from day 63 after the first vaccine or placebo injection. Assay used: immunoSEQ multiplex PCR; TCRdb lists only in-frame clones, some missing. Found here are approximately 460,000 clones, roughly 87% of them singletons; the top ten hold 1.5% to 2%. Material: peripheral blood, obtained in a trial of Ad26.COV2.S vaccine versus placebo. These receptors were obtained from a person between 18 and 65 years old who received the Ad26.COV2.S COVID-19 vaccine or a placebo.

This sequence joins TRBV19 and TRBJ1-1, with 7 nucleotides matching TRBD1. The CDR3 contains 14 residues. Germline CDR1 is LNHDA and CDR2 is SQIVND (reference sequence). Germline trimming cut 7 bases from V and 4 bases from J; bases unmatched to any gene: 9. Here the CDR3 DNA reads TGTGCCAGTACCCAAGACAGGGTCTCCACTGAAGCTTTCTTT. This encodes CASTQDRVSTEAFF.

The V and J genes are TRBV19 and TRBJ2-1; D possibly corresponds to TRBD1 (6 bases). V lost 6 bases to trimming and J lost 8 bases, with 8 bases between them. The CDR3 consists of 11 residues. CDR1 is LNHDA, CDR2 SQIVND, per germline (reference sequence). CDR3 coding DNA: TGTGCCAGTAGCAGGGGTTATGAGCAGTTCTTC. Its protein is CASSRGYEQFF.

This chain uses TRBV25-1 with TRBJ1-2, with a tentative D call TRBD1 (6 bases). In germline, CDR1 is MGHDK, CDR2 SYGVNS. The V and J ends lost 1 base and 4 bases respectively, with 16 bases between them. The CDR3 length is 16 residues. The CDR3 protein is CASSEWAGDKTYGYTF. CDR3 DNA sequence: TGTGCCAGCAGTGAATGGGCGGGGGACAAAACCTATGGCTACACCTTC.

CDR3: CASSVVAGGGNEQFF. In DNA form, the CDR3 reads TGTGCCAGCAGCGTAGTAGCGGGAGGGGGCAATGAGCAGTTCTTC. V gene TRBV9 combines with J gene TRBJ2-1; 11 nucleotides agree with TRBD2. The CDR3 loop spans 15 amino acids. Per germline, CDR1 SGDLS and CDR2 YYNGEE. V was pared by 0 bases and J by 6 bases, with 2 bases of the junction left unmatched.

The CDR3 spells CASSQGTGINEQYF. The CDR3 nucleotides read TGCGCCAGCAGCCAAGGGACAGGGATAAACGAGCAGTACTTC. The chain employs TRBV4-1 and TRBJ2-7, with TRBD1 identical over 8 bases. CDR1 is MGHRA and CDR2 is YSYEKL in the germline V gene. CDR3 size: 14 residues. Trimming removed 1 base from V and 5 bases from J; junction bases left unmatched: 4.

This chain uses TRBV6-2 or TRBV6-3 with TRBJ1-6; possibly TRBD1 for D (5 bases). Germline assignment: CDR1 MNHEY and CDR2 SVGEGT. V lost 2 bases to trimming and J lost 9 bases, with 14 bases between them. The CDR3 consists of 15 residues. For the CDR3, the DNA is TGTGCCAGCAGTTACGATGGCAGGGCCGCTTCACCCCTCCACTTT. It encodes CASSYDGRAASPLHF.

The chain combines TRBV30 with TRBJ1-1; no clear D gene. The CDR3 has 13 residues. V was clipped by 0 bases and J by 5 bases, with 10 bases between them. Germline V gene lookup returns CDR1 GTSNPN and CDR2 SVGIG (reference sequence). The CDR3 DNA is TGTGCCTGGAGTGTCGTCCCGGGGACTGAAGCTTTCTTT. Its translation: CAWSVVPGTEAFF. Based on the CDR3 plus reference TRBV30 and TRBJ1-1, the full variable domain is SQTIHQWPATLVQPVGSPLSLECTVEGTSNPNLYWYRQAAGRGLQLLFYSVGIGQISSEVPQNLSASRPQDRQFILSSKKLLLSDSGFYLCAWSVVPGTEAFFGQGTRLTVV.

The chain uses TRBV6-5 and TRBJ2-7; the D is unclear. The CDR3 has 15 amino acids. CDR1 is MNHEY, CDR2 SVGAGI, per germline. Between the trimmed V and J ends, which lost 2 bases and 4 bases, there was a span of 15 bases. This chain's CDR3 is CASSYGTASPYEQYF. The CDR3, as DNA: TGTGCCAGCAGTTACGGCACAGCTTCGCCTTACGAGCAGTACTTC.